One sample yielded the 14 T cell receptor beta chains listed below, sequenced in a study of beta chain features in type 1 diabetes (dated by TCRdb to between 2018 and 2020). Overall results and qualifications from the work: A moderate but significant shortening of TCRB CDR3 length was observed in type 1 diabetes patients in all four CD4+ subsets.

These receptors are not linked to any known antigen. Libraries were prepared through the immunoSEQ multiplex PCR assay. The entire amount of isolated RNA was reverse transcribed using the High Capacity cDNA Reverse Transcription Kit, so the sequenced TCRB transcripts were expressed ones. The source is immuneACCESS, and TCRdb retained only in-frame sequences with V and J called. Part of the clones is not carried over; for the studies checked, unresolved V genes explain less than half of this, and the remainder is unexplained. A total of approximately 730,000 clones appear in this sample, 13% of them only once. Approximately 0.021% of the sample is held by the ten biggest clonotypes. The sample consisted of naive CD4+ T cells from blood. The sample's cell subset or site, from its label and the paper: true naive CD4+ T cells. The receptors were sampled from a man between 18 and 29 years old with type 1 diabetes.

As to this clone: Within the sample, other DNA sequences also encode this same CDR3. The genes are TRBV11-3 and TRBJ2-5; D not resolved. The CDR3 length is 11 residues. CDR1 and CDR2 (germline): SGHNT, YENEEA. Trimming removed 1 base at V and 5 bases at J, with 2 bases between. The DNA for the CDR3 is TGTGCCAGCAGCTTAGGGGAGACCCAGTACTTC. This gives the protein CASSLGETQYF. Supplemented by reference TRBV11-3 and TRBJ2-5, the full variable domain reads EAGVVQSPRYKIIEKKQPVAFWCNPISGHNTLYWYLQNLGQGPELLIRYENEEAVDDSQLPKDRFSAERLKGVDSTLKIQPAELGDSAVYLCASSLGETQYFGPGTRLLVL.

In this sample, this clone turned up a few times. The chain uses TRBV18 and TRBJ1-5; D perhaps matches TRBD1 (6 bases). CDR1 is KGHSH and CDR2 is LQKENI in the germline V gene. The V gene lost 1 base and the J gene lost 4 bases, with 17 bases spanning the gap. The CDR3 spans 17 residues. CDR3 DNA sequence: TGTGCCAGCTCACCACAGGAGCCAACAGGGAGAAATCAGCCCCAGCATTTT. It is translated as CASSPQEPTGRNQPQHF.

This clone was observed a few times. The CDR3 sequence is CASSPQDPGINYGYTF. CDR3 DNA: TGTGCCAGCTCACCTCAAGACCCAGGTATTAACTATGGCTACACCTTC. The chain joins TRBV18 to TRBJ1-2; D unclear. CDR1 KGHSH and CDR2 LQKENI come from the germline V gene. Trimming pared 3 bases from V and 1 base from J, leaving 15 bases between. CDR3 length: 16 amino acids. The full variable domain, rest sourced from reference TRBV18 and TRBJ1-2, is NAGVMQNPRHLVRRRGQEARLRCSPMKGHSHVYWYRQLPEEGLKFMVYLQKENIIDESGMPKERFSAEFPKEGPSILRIQQVVRGDSAAYFCASSPQDPGINYGYTFGSGTRLTVV.

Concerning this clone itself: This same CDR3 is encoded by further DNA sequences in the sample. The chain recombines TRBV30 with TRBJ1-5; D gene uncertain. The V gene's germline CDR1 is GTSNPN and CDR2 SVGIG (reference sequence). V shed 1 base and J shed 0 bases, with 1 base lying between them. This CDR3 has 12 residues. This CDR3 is CAWSGSNQPQHF. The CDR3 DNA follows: TGTGCCTGGAGTGGTAGCAATCAGCCCCAGCATTTT.

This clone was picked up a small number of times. CDR3 nucleotide sequence: TGCGCCAGCAGCTCCCCGGGACAGGCAACTCGTGGCTACACCTTC. Translating it yields CASSSPGQATRGYTF. This chain links TRBV5-1 with TRBJ1-2; 8 bases match TRBD1. Germline V lookup: CDR1 SGHRS, CDR2 YFSETQ. The CDR3 runs to 15 residues. Trimming cost V 3 bases and J 7 bases; bases outside gene matches: 11.

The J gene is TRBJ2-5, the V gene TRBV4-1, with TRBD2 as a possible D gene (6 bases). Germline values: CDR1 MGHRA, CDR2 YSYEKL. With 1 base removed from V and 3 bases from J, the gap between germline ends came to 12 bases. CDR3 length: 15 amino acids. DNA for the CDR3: TGCGCCAGCAGCCAAGGACTAGTCGCAGAAGAGACCCAGTACTTC. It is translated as CASSQGLVAEETQYF.

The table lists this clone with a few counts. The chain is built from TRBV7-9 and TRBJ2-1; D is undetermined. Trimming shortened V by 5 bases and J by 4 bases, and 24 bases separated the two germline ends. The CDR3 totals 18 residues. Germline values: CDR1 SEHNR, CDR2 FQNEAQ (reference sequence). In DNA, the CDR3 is TGTGCCAGCAGCCAAGATACCGGTTACAGAGTGGTTTACAATGAGCAGTTCTTC. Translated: CASSQDTGYRVVYNEQFF.

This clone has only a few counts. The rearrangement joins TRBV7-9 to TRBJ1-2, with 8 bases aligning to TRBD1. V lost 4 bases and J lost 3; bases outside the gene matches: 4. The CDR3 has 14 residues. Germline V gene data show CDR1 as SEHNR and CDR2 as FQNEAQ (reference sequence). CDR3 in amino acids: CASSYDRGDYGYTF. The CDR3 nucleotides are TGTGCCAGCAGCTATGACAGGGGAGACTATGGCTACACCTTC.

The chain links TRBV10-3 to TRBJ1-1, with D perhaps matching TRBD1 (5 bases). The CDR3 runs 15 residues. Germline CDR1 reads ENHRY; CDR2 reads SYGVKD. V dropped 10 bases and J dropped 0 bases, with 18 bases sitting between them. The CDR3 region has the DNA TGTGCCAGCACCCCCTTGGGGGAGATGAACACTGAAGCTTTCTTT. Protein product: CASTPLGEMNTEAFF.

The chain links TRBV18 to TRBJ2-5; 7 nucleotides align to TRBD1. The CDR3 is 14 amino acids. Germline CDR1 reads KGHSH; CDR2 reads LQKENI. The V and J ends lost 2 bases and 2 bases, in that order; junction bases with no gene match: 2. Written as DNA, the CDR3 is TGTGCCAGCTCACCAACAGGGGCTCAAGAGACCCAGTACTTC. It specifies CASSPTGAQETQYF.

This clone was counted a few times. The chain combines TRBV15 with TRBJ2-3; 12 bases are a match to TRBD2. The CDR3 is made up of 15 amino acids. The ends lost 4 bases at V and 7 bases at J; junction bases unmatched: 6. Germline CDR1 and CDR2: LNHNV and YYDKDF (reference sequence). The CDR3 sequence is CATSTGLAGSNTQYF. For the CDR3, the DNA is TGTGCCACCAGCACAGGACTAGCGGGGTCAAATACGCAGTATTTT.

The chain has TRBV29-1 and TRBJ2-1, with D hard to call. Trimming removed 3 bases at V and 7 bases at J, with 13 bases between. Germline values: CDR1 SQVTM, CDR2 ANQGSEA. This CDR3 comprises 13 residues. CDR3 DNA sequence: TGCAGCGTTGAGTGGACGATACTGAATGAGCAGTTCTTC. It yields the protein CSVEWTILNEQFF.

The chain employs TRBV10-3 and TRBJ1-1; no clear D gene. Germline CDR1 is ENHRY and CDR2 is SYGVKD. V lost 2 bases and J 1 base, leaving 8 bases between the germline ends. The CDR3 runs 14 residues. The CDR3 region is CAISEKGSNTEAFF. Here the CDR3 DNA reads TGTGCCATCAGTGAGAAGGGATCGAACACTGAAGCTTTCTTT.

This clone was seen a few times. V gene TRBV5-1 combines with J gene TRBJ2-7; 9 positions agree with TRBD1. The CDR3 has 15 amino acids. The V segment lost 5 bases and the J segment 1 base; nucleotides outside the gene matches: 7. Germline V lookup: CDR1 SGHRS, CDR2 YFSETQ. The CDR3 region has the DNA TGCGCCAGCAGATCGGGACAGGGACTTTCCTACGAGCAGTACTTC. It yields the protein CASRSGQGLSYEQYF.